These T cell receptor beta chains were read from a single sample in a study of vaccination effects on CD4 cells after COVID-19. The repertoire was sequenced with immunoSEQ multiplex PCR; TCRdb's copy has only in-frame clones and lacks some. The table has about 73,000 clones, 60% to 75% seen once. Their specific antigens are unknown. The specimen comprised CD4+ T cells from PBMCs cultured with HCoV-NL63 spike peptides, sampled before COVID-19 vaccination. Receptors were obtained from a human donor who received a COVID-19 vaccine. Both conserved end residues are part of each CDR3. The order of the fields is CDR3 length, V gene, clone size, D gene, J gene, CDR3 protein, CDR3 DNA. The D gene is left open where the match is weak. Clone size is not always given. Where it is, it says once, few, many or a class for expanded clones.

17,TRBV19,.,TRBD1,TRBJ1-5,CASSQTGAADSNQPQHF,TGTGCCAGTAGTCAAACAGGGGCCGCTGATAGCAATCAGCCCCAGCATTTT
17,TRBV19,.,TRBD1,TRBJ2-3,CASSTALGTGSTDTQYF,TGTGCCAGTAGTACAGCCCTGGGGACAGGTAGCACAGATACGCAGTATTTT
14,TRBV5-4,.,TRBD1,TRBJ1-1,CASSLRGGDTEAFF,TGTGCCAGCAGCCTCAGGGGGGGAGACACTGAAGCTTTCTTT
13,TRBV7-2,.,.,TRBJ1-2,CASSLMYGDGYTF,TGTGCCAGCAGCTTAATGTACGGGGATGGCTACACCTTC
15,TRBV5-1,.,.,TRBJ1-3,CASSPVVGDGNTIYF,TGCGCCAGCAGCCCCGTCGTGGGTGACGGAAACACCATATATTTT
13,TRBV19,.,.,TRBJ2-5,CASRGGARETQYF,TGTGCCAGTAGGGGGGGGGCTCGGGAGACCCAGTACTTC
13,TRBV7-2,few,TRBD1,TRBJ1-1,CASSLDWTGEAFF,TGTGCCAGCAGCTTAGATTGGACAGGTGAAGCTTTCTTT
12,TRBV5-1,.,.,TRBJ2-5,CASSLPQETQYF,TGCGCCAGCAGCTTGCCTCAAGAGACCCAGTACTTC
16,TRBV7-2,.,.,TRBJ1-4,CASSLATGRPNEKLFF,TGTGCCAGCAGCTTAGCGACGGGGAGGCCTAATGAAAAACTGTTTTTT
13,TRBV30,.,.,TRBJ2-1,CAWSVGLFNEQFF,TGTGCCTGGAGTGTGGGACTTTTCAATGAGCAGTTCTTC
15,TRBV7-9,.,.,TRBJ2-2,CASSFRGPDTGELFF,TGTGCCAGCAGCTTCCGGGGGCCGGACACCGGGGAGCTGTTTTTT
14,TRBV18,.,.,TRBJ2-1,CASSPRQVSNEQFF,TGTGCCAGCTCACCCAGGCAGGTCTCCAATGAGCAGTTCTTC
12,TRBV6-6,.,.,TRBJ2-3,CASSFPGDTQYF,TGTGCCAGCAGTTTCCCCGGGGATACGCAGTATTTT
15,TRBV2,.,.,TRBJ1-6,CASSPNTAANSPLHF,TGTGCCAGCAGTCCGAACACGGCCGCAAATTCACCCCTCCACTTT
16,TRBV21-1,.,.,TRBJ1-5,CASSSSGGAGNQPQHF,TGTGCCAGCAGCAGCTCCGGGGGCGCGGGCAATCAGCCCCAGCATTTT
14,TRBV18,.,.,TRBJ2-1,CASSPQASNNEQFF,TGTGCCAGCTCACCACAGGCCTCGAACAATGAGCAGTTCTTC
15,TRBV2,.,.,TRBJ1-5,CASSALQGFNQPQHF,TGTGCCAGCAGCGCCCTACAGGGATTCAATCAGCCCCAGCATTTT
16,TRBV27,.,.,TRBJ1-2,CASTSKVGPVNYGYTF,TGTGCCAGCACCTCAAAGGTGGGGCCGGTTAACTATGGCTACACCTTC
16,TRBV18,.,TRBD1,TRBJ1-3,CASSPRTGQAGNTIYF,TGTGCCAGCTCACCAAGGACAGGGCAGGCTGGAAACACCATATATTTT
11,TRBV3-1/TRBV3-2,.,.,TRBJ2-1,CASSQVGVQFF,TGTGCCAGCAGCCAAGTTGGGGTGCAGTTCTTC
16,TRBV5-6,.,.,TRBJ2-6,CASSLVRGAGANVLTF,TGTGCCAGCAGCTTGGTGAGGGGGGCTGGGGCCAACGTCCTGACTTTC
13,TRBV19,.,.,TRBJ1-1,CASSEKRVTEAFF,TGTGCCAGTAGTGAGAAAAGGGTGACTGAAGCTTTCTTT
12,TRBV11-2,.,.,TRBJ1-6,CASSFSNSPLHF,TGTGCCAGCAGCTTCAGTAATTCACCCCTCCACTTT
15,TRBV7-2,.,.,TRBJ2-5,CASGRGGERQETQYF,TGTGCCAGCGGACGAGGGGGGGAGCGCCAAGAGACCCAGTACTTC
13,TRBV2,.,.,TRBJ2-3,CASSFTDTDTQYF,TGTGCCAGCAGTTTCACAGACACAGATACGCAGTATTTT
11,TRBV7-2,.,.,TRBJ2-5,CASTGRETQYF,TGTGCCAGCACCGGGAGAGAGACCCAGTACTTC
15,TRBV3-1/TRBV3-2,.,TRBD1,TRBJ1-2,CASSRRTGEDYGYTF,TGTGCCAGCAGCCGGAGGACAGGGGAGGACTATGGCTACACCTTC
14,TRBV19,.,TRBD2,TRBJ2-3,CASSTSGATDTQYF,TGTGCCAGTTCGACTAGCGGGGCCACAGATACGCAGTATTTT
14,TRBV5-5,.,.,TRBJ2-3,CASSYDIRTDTQYF,TGTGCCAGCAGCTACGACATACGCACAGATACGCAGTATTTT
14,TRBV24-1,.,.,TRBJ1-5,CATSDPTRNQPQHF,TGTGCCACCAGTGACCCTACAAGGAATCAGCCCCAGCATTTT
13,TRBV28,few,.,TRBJ1-2,CASSSGTTYGYTF,TGTGCCAGCAGTTCCGGGACAACCTATGGCTACACCTTC
13,TRBV6-5,.,.,TRBJ1-4,CASIGEIGEKLFF,TGTGCCAGCATTGGGGAAATCGGCGAAAAACTGTTTTTT
17,TRBV24-1,.,.,TRBJ2-3,CATSDLRGGLRTDTQYF,TGTGCCACCAGTGACCTAAGGGGGGGGCTGCGCACAGATACGCAGTATTTT
15,TRBV5-1,.,.,TRBJ2-2,CASSPGDLNTGELFF,TGCGCCAGCAGCCCGGGGGACTTGAACACCGGGGAGCTGTTTTTT
15,TRBV7-7,.,.,TRBJ2-5,CASSLRGTSGETQYF,TGTGCCAGCAGCTTAAGGGGAACGTCCGGAGAGACCCAGTACTTC
13,TRBV12-3/TRBV12-4,.,.,TRBJ1-1,CASSLTENTEAFF,TGTGCCAGCAGTTTGACTGAGAACACTGAAGCTTTCTTT
14,TRBV29-1,.,.,TRBJ2-6,CSARDSSGANVLTF,TGCAGCGCCCGAGACAGCTCTGGGGCCAACGTCCTGACTTTC
13,TRBV19,.,TRBD1,TRBJ1-1,CASLRTGQTEAFF,TGTGCCAGTCTCCGGACAGGGCAGACTGAAGCTTTCTTT
16,TRBV28,.,.,TRBJ2-5,CASTLKLTGRSETQYF,TGTGCCAGCACCTTAAAGTTGACAGGACGTAGCGAGACCCAGTACTTC
14,TRBV19,few,TRBD1,TRBJ2-1,CASSLDRGGYEQFF,TGTGCCAGTAGTCTGGACAGGGGCGGGTATGAGCAGTTCTTC
15,TRBV18,.,.,TRBJ2-6,CASSELYSGANVLTF,TGTGCCAGCTCCGAACTGTACTCTGGGGCCAACGTCCTGACTTTC
17,TRBV3-1/TRBV3-2,.,.,TRBJ2-5,CASSQKSGGPYQETQYF,TGTGCCAGCAGCCAAAAGTCCGGGGGCCCGTACCAAGAGACCCAGTACTTC
14,TRBV7-9,.,TRBD1,TRBJ2-1,CASSLDRGGDEQFF,TGTGCCAGTAGTTTGGACAGGGGGGGGGATGAGCAGTTCTTC
17,TRBV24-1,.,TRBD1,TRBJ2-1,CATSDLAGTGGYYEQFF,TGTGCCACCAGTGATTTAGCCGGGACAGGGGGCTATTATGAGCAGTTCTTC
16,TRBV10-3,.,.,TRBJ1-5,CAISEPGGYSNQPQHF,TGTGCCATCAGTGAGCCCGGGGGCTACAGCAATCAGCCCCAGCATTTT
13,TRBV6-1,.,.,TRBJ1-1,CASSELGNTEAFF,TGTGCCAGCAGTGAACTGGGGAACACTGAAGCTTTCTTT
14,TRBV7-3,.,.,TRBJ2-2,CATTPGPNTGELFF,TGTGCCACAACCCCGGGACCGAACACCGGGGAGCTGTTTTTT
14,TRBV4-1,few,.,TRBJ1-5,CASSPPDSNQPQHF,TGCGCCAGCAGCCCACCGGACAGCAATCAGCCCCAGCATTTT
13,TRBV10-2,.,.,TRBJ1-5,CASSEEYNQPQHF,TGCGCCAGCAGTGAGGAGTACAATCAGCCCCAGCATTTT
17,TRBV13,.,TRBD1,TRBJ2-5,CASSLAFGQGSVETQYF,TGTGCCAGCAGCTTAGCGTTCGGACAGGGTTCGGTGGAGACCCAGTACTTC
16,TRBV6-2/TRBV6-3,.,.,TRBJ1-1,CASSYEWGTQNTEAFF,TGTGCCAGCAGTTACGAGTGGGGGACCCAGAACACTGAAGCTTTCTTT
15,TRBV3-1/TRBV3-2,.,TRBD1,TRBJ2-2,CASSRGQVTTGELFF,TGTGCCAGCAGCCGGGGACAGGTGACCACCGGGGAGCTGTTTTTT
17,TRBV7-2,.,.,TRBJ1-5,CASSPQPLTGNNQPQHF,TGTGCCAGCAGCCCACAACCCTTGACGGGGAACAATCAGCCCCAGCATTTT
13,TRBV6-2/TRBV6-3,.,.,TRBJ1-2,CASSQGSYYGYTF,TGTGCCAGCAGTCAGGGGTCCTACTATGGCTACACCTTC
17,TRBV4-1,.,TRBD1,TRBJ2-3,CASSQDPAGGAADTQYF,TGCGCCAGCAGCCAAGATCCCGCAGGGGGCGCGGCAGATACGCAGTATTTT